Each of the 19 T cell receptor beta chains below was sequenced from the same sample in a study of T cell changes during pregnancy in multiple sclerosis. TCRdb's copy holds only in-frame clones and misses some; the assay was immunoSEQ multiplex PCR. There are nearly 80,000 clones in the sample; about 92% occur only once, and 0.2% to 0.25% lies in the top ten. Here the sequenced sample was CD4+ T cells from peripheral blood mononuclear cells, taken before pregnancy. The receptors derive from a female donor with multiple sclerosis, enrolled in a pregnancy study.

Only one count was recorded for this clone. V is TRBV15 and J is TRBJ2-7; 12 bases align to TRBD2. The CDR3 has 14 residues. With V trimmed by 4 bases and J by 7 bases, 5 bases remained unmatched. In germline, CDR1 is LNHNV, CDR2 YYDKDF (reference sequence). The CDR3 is CATSTRLAGDEQYF. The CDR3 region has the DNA TGTGCCACCAGCACAAGACTAGCGGGAGATGAGCAGTACTTC.

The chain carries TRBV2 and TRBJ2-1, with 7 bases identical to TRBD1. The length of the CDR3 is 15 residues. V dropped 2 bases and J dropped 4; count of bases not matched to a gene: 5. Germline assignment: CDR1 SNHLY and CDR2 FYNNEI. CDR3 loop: CASSERRDRYNEQFF. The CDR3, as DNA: TGTGCCAGCAGTGAAAGACGGGACAGATACAATGAGCAGTTCTTC.

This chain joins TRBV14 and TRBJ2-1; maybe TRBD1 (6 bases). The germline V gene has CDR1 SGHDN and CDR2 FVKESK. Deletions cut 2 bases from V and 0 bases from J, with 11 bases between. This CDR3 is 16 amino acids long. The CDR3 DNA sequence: TGTGCCAGCAGCCAACAACAGGGTTACTCCTACAATGAGCAGTTCTTC. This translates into CASSQQQGYSYNEQFF.

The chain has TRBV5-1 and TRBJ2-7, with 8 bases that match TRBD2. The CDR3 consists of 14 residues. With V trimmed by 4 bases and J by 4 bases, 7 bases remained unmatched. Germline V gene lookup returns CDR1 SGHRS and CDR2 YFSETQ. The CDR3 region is CASSPGTSNYEQYF. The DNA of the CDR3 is TGCGCCAGCAGCCCCGGGACTAGTAATTACGAGCAGTACTTC. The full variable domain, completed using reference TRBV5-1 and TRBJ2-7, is KAGVTQTPRYLIKTRGQQVTLSCSPISGHRSVSWYQQTPGQGLQFLFEYFSETQRNKGNFPGRFSGRQFSNSRSEMNVSTLELGDSALYLCASSPGTSNYEQYFGPGTRLTVT.

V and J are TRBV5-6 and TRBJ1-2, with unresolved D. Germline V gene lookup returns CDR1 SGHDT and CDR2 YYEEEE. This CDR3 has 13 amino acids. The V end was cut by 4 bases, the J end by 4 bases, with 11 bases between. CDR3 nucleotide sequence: TGTGCCAGCAGCCGGGAGAGAAGCTATGGCTACACCTTC. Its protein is CASSRERSYGYTF. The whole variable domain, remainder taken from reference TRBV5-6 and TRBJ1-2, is DAGVTQSPTHLIKTRGQQVTLRCSPKSGHDTVSWYQQALGQGPQFIFQYYEEEERQRGNFPDRFSGHQFPNYSSELNVNALLLGDSALYLCASSRERSYGYTFGSGTRLTVV.

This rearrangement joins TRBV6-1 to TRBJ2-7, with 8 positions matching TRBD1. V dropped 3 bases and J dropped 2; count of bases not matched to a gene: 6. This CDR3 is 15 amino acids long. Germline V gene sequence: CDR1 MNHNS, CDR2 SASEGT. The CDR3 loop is CASSDRTGSAYEQYF. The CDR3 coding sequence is TGTGCCAGCAGTGACCGGACAGGGAGCGCCTACGAGCAGTACTTC.

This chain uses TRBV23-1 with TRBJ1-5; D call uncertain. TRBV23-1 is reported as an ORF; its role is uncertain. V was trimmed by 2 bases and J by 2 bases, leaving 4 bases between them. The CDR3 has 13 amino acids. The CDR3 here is CASSQTGNQPQHF. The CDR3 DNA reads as TGCGCCAGCAGTCAAACGGGCAATCAGCCCCAGCATTTT.

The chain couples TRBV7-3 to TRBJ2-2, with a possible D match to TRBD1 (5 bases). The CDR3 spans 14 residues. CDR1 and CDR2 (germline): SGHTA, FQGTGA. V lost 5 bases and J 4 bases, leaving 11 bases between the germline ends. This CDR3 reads CASSKYQGTGELFF. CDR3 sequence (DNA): TGTGCCAGCAGCAAATATCAGGGCACCGGGGAGCTGTTTTTT.

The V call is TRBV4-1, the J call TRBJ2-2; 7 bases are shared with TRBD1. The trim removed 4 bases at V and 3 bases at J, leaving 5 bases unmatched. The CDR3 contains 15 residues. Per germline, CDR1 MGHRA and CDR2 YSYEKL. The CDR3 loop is CASSLRQGYTGELFF. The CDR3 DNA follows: TGCGCCAGCAGCCTCCGACAGGGTTACACCGGGGAGCTGTTTTTT.

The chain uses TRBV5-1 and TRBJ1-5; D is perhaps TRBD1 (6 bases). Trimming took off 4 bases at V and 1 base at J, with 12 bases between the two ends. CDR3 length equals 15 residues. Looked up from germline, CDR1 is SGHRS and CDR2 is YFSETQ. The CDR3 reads CASSVQGGSNQPQHF. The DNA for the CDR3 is TGCGCCAGCAGCGTACAGGGTGGGAGCAATCAGCCCCAGCATTTT.

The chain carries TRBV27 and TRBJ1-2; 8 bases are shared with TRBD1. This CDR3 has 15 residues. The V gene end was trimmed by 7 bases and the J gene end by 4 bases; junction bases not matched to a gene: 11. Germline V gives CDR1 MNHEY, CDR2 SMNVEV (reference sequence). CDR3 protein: CASIPRGQVSYGYTF. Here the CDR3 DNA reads TGTGCCAGCATTCCCAGGGGGCAAGTCTCCTATGGCTACACCTTC.

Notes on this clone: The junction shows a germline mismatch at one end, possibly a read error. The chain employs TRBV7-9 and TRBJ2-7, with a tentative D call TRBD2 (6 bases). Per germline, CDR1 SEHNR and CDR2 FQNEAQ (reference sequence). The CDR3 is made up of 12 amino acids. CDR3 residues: CASSFEEGKGTW. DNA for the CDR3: TGTGCCAGCAGCTTCGAGGAGGGAAAGGGGACGTGG.

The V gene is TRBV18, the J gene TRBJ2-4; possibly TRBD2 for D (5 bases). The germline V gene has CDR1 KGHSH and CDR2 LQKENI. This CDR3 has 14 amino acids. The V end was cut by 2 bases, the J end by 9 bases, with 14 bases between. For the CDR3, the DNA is TGTGCCAGCTCACCAGAGGCTGTTCGGGGCATTCAGTACTTC. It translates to CASSPEAVRGIQYF.

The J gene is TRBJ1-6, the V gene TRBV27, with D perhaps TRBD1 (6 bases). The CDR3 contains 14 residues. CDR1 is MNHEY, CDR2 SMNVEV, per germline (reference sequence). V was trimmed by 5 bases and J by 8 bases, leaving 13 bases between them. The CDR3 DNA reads TGTGCCAGCAGTCTCGGACAGCCAGATTCACCCCTCCACTTT. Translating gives CASSLGQPDSPLHF.

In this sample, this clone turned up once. This CDR3 is CAISEGTEYEQYF. The CDR3 DNA reads TGTGCCATCAGTGAGGGGACAGAGTACGAGCAGTACTTC. This rearrangement joins TRBV10-3 to TRBJ2-7, with 7 nucleotides matching TRBD1. V lost 2 bases and J lost 4; bases outside the gene matches: 2. Germline CDR1 and CDR2: ENHRY and SYGVKD. CDR3 length: 13 amino acids.

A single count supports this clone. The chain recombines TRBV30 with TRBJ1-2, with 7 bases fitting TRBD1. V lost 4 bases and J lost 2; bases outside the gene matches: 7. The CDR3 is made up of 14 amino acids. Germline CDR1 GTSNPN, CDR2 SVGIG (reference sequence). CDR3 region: CAWTTQGPNYGYTF. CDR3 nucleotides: TGTGCCTGGACCACACAGGGGCCAAACTATGGCTACACCTTC.

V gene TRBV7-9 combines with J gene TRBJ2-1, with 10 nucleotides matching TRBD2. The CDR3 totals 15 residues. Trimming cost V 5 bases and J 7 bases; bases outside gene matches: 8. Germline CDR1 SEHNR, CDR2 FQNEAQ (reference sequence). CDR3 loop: CASSRGLAERNEQFF. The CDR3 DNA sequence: TGTGCCAGCAGCCGCGGACTAGCGGAGAGGAATGAGCAGTTCTTC.

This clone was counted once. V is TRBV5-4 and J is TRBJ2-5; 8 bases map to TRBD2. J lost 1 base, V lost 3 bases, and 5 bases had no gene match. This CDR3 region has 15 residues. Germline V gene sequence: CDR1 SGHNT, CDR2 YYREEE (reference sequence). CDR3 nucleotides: TGTGCCAGCAGCTCGACTAGCGAACTCCAAGAGACCCAGTACTTC. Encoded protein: CASSSTSELQETQYF.

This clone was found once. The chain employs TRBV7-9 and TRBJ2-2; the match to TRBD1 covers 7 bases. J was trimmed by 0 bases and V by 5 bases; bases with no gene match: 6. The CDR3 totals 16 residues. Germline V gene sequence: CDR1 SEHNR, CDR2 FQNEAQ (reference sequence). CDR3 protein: CASSPWGQPNTGELFF. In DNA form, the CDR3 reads TGTGCCAGCAGCCCCTGGGGACAGCCGAACACCGGGGAGCTGTTTTTT.